This T cell receptor beta chain derives from a study of T cells in Graves' hyperthyroidism and ophthalmopathy. Whole-study context: Peripheral blood was obtained at initial diagnosis, preceding any treatment. General study results and limits: In the blood, most expanded thyroid clonotypes above 0.001 appeared as well.

Concerning this clonotype: Its antigen is currently unknown.

V shed 5 bases, J shed 6 bases, and the junction held 8 bases outside the gene matches. CDR1 is LNHDA and CDR2 is SQIVND in the germline V gene (reference sequence). There are 14 residues in the CDR3. Orbital computed tomography, thyroid ultrasound, serum thyroxine and TRAb, and clinical symptoms together informed the diagnoses. Amplification of TCR beta CDR3 regions used RNA as the template. First-round RT-PCR with HTBI primers amplified the TCR CDR3 region. TCRdb used MiXCR to reprocess the multiplex PCR reads, holding one entry per CDR3 protein. The sample lists around 690,000 distinct CDR3 sequences; approximately 15% were seen once.

Sequencing input: blood. The chain links TRBV19 to TRBJ2-5; TRBD2 agrees at 8 bases. This TCR was sampled from a man aged 45-65 years with Graves' hyperthyroidism. Here the CDR3 reads CASSANSGAQTQYF. In nucleotides, the CDR3 is TGTGCCAGTAGTGCGAATAGCGGGGCCCAGACCCAGTACTTC.